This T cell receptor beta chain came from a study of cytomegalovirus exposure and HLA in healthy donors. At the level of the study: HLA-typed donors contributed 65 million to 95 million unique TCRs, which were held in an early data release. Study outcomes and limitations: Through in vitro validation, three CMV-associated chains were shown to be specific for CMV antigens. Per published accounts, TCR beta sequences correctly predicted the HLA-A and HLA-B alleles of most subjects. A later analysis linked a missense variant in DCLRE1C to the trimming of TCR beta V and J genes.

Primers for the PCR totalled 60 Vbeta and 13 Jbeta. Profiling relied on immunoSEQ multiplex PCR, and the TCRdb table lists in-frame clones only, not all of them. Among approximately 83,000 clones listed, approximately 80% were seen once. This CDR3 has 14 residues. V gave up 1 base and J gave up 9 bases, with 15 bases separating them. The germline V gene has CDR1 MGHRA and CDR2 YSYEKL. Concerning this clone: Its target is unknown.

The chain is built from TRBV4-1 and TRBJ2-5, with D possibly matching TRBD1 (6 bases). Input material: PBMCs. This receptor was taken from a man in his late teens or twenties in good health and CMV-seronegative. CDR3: CASSQVLQGWAQYF. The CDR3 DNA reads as TGCGCCAGCAGCCAAGTGTTACAGGGCTGGGCCCAGTACTTC.